The following is a T cell receptor beta chain sequence with its context. Its antigen remains unidentified. The sample comes from a study of T cells in localized non-small cell lung cancer. Broader study findings: Tumor samples were not multi-region, leaving intratumor heterogeneity unexcluded. Uninvolved adjacent lung had the highest recorded T cell clonality, with tumor below it.

Some clones are missing from TCRdb's copy, which holds only in-frame ones; the method was immunoSEQ multiplex PCR. The table has around 50,000 clones, around 83% seen once. J lost 6 bases, V lost 5 bases, and 10 bases had no gene match. Germline CDR1 is SEHNR and CDR2 is FQNEAQ (reference sequence). CDR3 size: 15 residues. The chain uses TRBV7-9 and TRBJ1-2; 9 bases match TRBD1. The sequencing here drew on PBMCs, taken before any cancer treatment. This receptor was identified in a man aged 35-69 years with stage II lung adenocarcinoma. The CDR3 DNA reads as TGTGCCAGCAGCCTCGGGACAGGGAGGAGTGATGGCTACACCTTC. Protein: CASSLGTGRSDGYTF.